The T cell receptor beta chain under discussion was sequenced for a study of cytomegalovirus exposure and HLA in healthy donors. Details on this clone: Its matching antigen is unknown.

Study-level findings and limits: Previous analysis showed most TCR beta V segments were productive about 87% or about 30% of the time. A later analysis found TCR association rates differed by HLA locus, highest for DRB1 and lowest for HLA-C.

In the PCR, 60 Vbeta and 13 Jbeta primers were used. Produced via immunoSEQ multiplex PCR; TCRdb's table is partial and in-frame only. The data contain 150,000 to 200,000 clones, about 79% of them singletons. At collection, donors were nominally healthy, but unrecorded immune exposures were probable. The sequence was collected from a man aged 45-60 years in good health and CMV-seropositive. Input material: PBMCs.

CDR3 sequence (DNA): TGTGCCAGCAGTGGAGGAGGGGATCTGAACACTGAAGCTTTCTTT. Encoded protein: CASSGGGDLNTEAFF. The chain recombines TRBV2 with TRBJ1-1, with D possibly TRBD1 on 5 matching bases. There are 15 residues in the CDR3. Per germline, CDR1 SNHLY and CDR2 FYNNEI. Trimming removed 4 bases from V and 0 bases from J, with 12 bases in between.